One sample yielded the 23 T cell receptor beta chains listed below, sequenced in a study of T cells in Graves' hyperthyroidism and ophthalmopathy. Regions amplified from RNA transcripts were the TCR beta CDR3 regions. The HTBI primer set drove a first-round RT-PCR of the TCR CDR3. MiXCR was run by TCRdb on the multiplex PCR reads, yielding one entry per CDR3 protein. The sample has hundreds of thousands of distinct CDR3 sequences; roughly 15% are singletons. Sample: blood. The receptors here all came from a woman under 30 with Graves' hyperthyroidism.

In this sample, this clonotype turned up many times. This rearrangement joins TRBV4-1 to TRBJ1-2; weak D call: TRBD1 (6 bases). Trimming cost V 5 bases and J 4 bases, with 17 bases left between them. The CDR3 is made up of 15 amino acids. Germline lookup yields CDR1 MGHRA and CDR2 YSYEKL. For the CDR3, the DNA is TGCGCCAGCAGCTTTCTTGGGGGGCGCGCCTATGGCTACACCTTC. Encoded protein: CASSFLGGRAYGYTF.

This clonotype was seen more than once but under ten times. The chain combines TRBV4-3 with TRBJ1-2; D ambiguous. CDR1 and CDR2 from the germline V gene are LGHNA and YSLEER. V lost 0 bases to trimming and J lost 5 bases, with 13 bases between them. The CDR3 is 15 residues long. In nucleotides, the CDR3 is TGCGCCAGCAGCCAAGATGTCCCACCGGCTTATGGCTACACCTTC. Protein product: CASSQDVPPAYGYTF.

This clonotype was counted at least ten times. In nucleotides, the CDR3 is TGCGCCAGCCGGCTCGGGAGAAGTACGCAGTATTTT. It translates to CASRLGRSTQYF. The chain joins TRBV5-1 to TRBJ2-3, with D possibly being TRBD2 (6 bases). V was pared by 7 bases and J by 8 bases, with 14 bases between. Germline V gives CDR1 SGHRS, CDR2 YFSETQ. The length of the CDR3 is 12 residues.

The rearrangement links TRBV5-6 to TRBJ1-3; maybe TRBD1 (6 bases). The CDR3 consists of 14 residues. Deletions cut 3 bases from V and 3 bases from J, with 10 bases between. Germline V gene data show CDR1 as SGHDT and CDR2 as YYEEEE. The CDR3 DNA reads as TGTGCCAGCAGCTATAGGGGGTATGGAAACACCATATATTTT. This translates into CASSYRGYGNTIYF.

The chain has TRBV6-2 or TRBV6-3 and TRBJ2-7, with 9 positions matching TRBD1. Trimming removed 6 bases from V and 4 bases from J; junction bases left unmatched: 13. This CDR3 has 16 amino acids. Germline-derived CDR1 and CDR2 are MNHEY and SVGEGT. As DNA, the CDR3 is TGTGCCAGCAGCTTAGGGACCGGGACAGGGATTTACGAGCAGTACTTC. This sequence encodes CASSLGTGTGIYEQYF.

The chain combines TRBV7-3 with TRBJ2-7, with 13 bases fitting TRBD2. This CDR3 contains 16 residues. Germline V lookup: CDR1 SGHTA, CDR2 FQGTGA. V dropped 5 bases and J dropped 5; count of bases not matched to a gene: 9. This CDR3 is CASSPGLAGVFDEQYF. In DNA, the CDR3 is TGTGCCAGCAGCCCAGGACTAGCGGGAGTGTTTGACGAGCAGTACTTC.

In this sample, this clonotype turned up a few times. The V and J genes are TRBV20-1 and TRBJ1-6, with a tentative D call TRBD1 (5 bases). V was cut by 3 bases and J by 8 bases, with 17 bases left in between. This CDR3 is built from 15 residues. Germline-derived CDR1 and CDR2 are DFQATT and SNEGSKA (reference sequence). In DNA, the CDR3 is TGCAGTGCTAGCGCGTCGGCGGGCAGGGATTCACCCCTCCACTTT. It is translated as CSASASAGRDSPLHF.

CDR3 in DNA: TGTGCCAGCAGTTACATTAAGGACGCCTTGGGACTAAACTATGGCTACACCTTC. Its protein is CASSYIKDALGLNYGYTF. The chain recombines TRBV6-5 with TRBJ1-2; D may be TRBD1 (5 bases). In germline, CDR1 is MNHEY, CDR2 SVGAGI. The CDR3 contains 18 residues. V lost 2 bases and J 2 bases, leaving 21 bases between the germline ends.

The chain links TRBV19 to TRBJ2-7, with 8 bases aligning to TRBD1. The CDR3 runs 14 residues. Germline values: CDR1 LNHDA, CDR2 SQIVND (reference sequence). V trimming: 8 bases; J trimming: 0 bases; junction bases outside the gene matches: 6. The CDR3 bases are TGTGCCAGTGCCGAGGGGACAGGCTCCTACGAGCAGTACTTC. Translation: CASAEGTGSYEQYF.

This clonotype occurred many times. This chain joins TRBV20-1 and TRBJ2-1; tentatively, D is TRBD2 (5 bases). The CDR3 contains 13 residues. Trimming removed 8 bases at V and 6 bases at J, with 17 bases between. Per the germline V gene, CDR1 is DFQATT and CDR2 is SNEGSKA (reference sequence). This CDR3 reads CSPGRTEGNEQFF. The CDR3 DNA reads TGCAGTCCGGGAAGGACTGAAGGCAATGAGCAGTTCTTC.

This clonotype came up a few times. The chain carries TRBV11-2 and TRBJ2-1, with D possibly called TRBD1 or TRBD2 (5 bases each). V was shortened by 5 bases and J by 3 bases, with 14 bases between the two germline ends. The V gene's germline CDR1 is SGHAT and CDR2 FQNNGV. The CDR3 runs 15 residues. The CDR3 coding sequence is TGTGCCAGCAGCCGGCCTGGGACCGTCTACAATGAGCAGTTCTTC. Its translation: CASSRPGTVYNEQFF.

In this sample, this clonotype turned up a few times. CDR3 in DNA: TGTGCCAGCAGCTACCTCCCCAATGAGCAGTTCTTC. Its translation: CASSYLPNEQFF. This chain connects TRBV6-5 to TRBJ2-1, with D unresolved. The CDR3 is 12 amino acids. The ends were cut back, 6 bases at V and 6 bases at J, with 9 bases in the middle. Germline CDR1 and CDR2: MNHEY and SVGAGI.

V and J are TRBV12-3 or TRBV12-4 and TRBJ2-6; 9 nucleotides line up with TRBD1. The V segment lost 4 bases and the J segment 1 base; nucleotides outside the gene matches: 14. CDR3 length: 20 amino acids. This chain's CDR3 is CASSSPLQGARASGANVLTF. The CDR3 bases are TGTGCCAGCAGTTCCCCGCTACAGGGGGCGCGGGCGTCTGGGGCCAACGTCCTGACTTTC.

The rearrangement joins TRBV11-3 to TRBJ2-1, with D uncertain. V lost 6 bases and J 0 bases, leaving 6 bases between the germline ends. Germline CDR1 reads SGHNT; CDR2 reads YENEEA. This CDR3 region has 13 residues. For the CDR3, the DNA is TGTGCCAGCAGGACTTACTCCTACAATGAGCAGTTCTTC. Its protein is CASRTYSYNEQFF.

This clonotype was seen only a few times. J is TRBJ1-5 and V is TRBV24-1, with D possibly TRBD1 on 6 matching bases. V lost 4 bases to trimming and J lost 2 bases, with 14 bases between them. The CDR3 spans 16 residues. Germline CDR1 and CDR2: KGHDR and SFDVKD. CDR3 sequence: CATSESGTGRNQPQHF. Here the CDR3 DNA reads TGTGCCACCAGTGAATCCGGAACAGGGCGCAATCAGCCCCAGCATTTT.

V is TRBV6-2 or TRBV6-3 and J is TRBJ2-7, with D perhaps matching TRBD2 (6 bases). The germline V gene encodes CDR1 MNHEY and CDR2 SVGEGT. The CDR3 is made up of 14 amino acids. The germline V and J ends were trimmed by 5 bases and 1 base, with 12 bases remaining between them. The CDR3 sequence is CASSRTGVSYEQYF. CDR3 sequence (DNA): TGTGCCAGCAGTAGGACGGGAGTGTCCTACGAGCAGTACTTC.

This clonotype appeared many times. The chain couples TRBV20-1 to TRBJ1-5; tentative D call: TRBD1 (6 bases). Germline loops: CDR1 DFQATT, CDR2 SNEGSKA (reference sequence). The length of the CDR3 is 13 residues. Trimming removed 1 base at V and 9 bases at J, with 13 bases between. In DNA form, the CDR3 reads TGCAGTGCTAGAGTTGGGGGAGGGGGGCCCCAGCATTTT. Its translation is CSARVGGGGPQHF.

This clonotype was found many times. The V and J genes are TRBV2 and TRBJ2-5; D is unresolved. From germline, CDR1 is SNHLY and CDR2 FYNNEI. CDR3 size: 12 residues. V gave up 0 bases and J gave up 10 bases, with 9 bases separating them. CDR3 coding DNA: TGTGCCAGCAGTGAAGCGCTTCAGTACCAGTACTTC. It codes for CASSEALQYQYF.

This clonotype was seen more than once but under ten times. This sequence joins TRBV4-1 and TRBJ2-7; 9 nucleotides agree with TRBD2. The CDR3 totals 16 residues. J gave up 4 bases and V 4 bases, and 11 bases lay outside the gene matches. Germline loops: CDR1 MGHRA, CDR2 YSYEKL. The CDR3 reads CASSPRGTSGPYEQYF. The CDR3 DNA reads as TGCGCCAGCAGCCCCCGGGGTACTAGCGGGCCATACGAGCAGTACTTC.

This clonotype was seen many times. CDR3 nucleotides: TGTGCCTGGAGTGTAGATACAGGGGGCGGGACTGAAGCTTTCTTT. It encodes CAWSVDTGGGTEAFF. This chain uses TRBV30 with TRBJ1-1, with TRBD1 matching 9 bases. Germline V gives CDR1 GTSNPN, CDR2 SVGIG (reference sequence). The V gene end was trimmed by 0 bases and the J gene end by 5 bases; junction bases not matched to a gene: 7. The CDR3 totals 15 residues.

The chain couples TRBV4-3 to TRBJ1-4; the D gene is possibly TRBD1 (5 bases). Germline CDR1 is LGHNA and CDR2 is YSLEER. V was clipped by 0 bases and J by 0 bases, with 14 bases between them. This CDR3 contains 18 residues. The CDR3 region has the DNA TGCGCCAGCAGCCAAGATATACTATTAGGGGCAACTAATGAAAAACTGTTTTTT. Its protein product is CASSQDILLGATNEKLFF.

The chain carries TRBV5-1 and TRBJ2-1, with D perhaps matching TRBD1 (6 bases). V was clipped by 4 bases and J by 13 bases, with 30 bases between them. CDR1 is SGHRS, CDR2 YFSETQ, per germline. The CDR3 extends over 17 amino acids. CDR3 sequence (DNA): TGCGCCAGCAGCCCCCCGAGTACAGGGTCCAGGGGTTTGGATCAGTTCTTC. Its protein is CASSPPSTGSRGLDQFF.

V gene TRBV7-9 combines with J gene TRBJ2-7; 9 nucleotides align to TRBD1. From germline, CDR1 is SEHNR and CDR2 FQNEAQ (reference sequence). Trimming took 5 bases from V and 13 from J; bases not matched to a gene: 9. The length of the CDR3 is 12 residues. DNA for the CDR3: TGTGCCAGCAGCACAAATAACAGGGGGCAATACTTC. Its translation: CASSTNNRGQYF.